The sequence of this T cell receptor beta chain was determined in a study of blood T cell repertoires in COVID-19. Only in-frame clones appear in the TCRdb table, and some are missing; sequencing was by immunoSEQ multiplex PCR. The sample contains a few hundred thousand clones, 88% of which appear only once. Trimming removed 6 bases from V and 3 bases from J; junction bases left unmatched: 12. Germline loops: CDR1 LGHDT, CDR2 YNNKEL (reference sequence). The CDR3 extends over 16 amino acids. The receptor was derived from a woman aged 18-29 years who had been exposed to COVID-19. The chain employs TRBV3-1 (or the pseudogene TRBV3-2) and TRBJ2-7; TRBD1 aligns across 9 bases. Sequenced material: PBMCs or T cells enriched from blood (not recorded which). CDR3 nucleotide sequence: TGTGCCAGCAGTCATACCGGGACAGGGCGTTTCTACGAGCAGTACTTC. As protein: CASSHTGTGRFYEQYF.